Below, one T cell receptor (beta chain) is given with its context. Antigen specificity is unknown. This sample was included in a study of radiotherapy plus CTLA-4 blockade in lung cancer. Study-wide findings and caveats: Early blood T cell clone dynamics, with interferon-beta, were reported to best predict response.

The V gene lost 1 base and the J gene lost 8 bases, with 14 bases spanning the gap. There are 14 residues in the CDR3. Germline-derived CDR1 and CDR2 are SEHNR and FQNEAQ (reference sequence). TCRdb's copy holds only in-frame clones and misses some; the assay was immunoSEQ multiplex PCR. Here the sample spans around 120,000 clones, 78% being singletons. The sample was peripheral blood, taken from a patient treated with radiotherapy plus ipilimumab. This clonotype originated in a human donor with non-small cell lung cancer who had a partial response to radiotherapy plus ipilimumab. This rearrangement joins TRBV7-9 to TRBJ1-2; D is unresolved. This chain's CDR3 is CASSLDGQVYGYTF. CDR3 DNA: TGTGCCAGCAGCTTAGATGGGCAGGTGTACGGCTACACCTTC.